This T cell receptor beta chain is from a study of cytomegalovirus exposure and HLA in healthy donors. Study-wide points: Later analysis suggested links between common viral pathogens and several top significant clusters. The study designated 150 to 200 TCR beta chains cytomegalovirus-associated. Follow-up analysis later connected one missense variant in DCLRE1C with trimming of TCR beta V- and J-genes.

As for this clone: Its antigen is not identified.

The V end lost 0 bases, the J end lost 0 bases, and 3 bases lay between the germline ends. The CDR3 extends over 14 amino acids. CDR1 and CDR2 (germline): SEHNR, FQNEAQ (reference sequence). Amplification used 60 Vbeta primers and 13 Jbeta primers. Data came from immunoSEQ multiplex PCR; TCRdb stores just in-frame clones and leaves some out. The table has roughly 150,000 clones, roughly four fifths seen once. The TCR comes from a man aged 50-59 years in good health and CMV-seropositive. Specimen: PBMCs. The rearrangement joins TRBV7-9 to TRBJ1-3; D gene unclear. The CDR3 spells CASSLAASGNTIYF. In DNA form, the CDR3 reads TGTGCCAGCAGCTTAGCGGCCTCTGGAAACACCATATATTTT.